The T cell receptor (beta chain) described here comes from a study of neurological immune-mediated disorders. Study-level points and caveats: None of the CDR3 amino acid sequences found in expanded clones was shared across subjects. This suggests that the TCR-beta repertoires were private in all groups. Repertoires from 18 of 34 multiple sclerosis patients grouped phylogenetically into a related-CDR3 cluster, suggesting a possible signature. The most TCR clonal expansion was seen in HTLV-1-associated myelopathy, whereas the least was seen in multiple sclerosis, below the level in healthy controls.

This clonotype was found many times. As yet, its antigen is unknown. The cDNA was generated through 5'RACE incorporating 10-nucleotide random UMIs. TCRdb passed the 5' RACE reads through MiXCR, listing each CDR3 protein once. The data show approximately 26,000 distinct CDR3 sequences, about 3.5% seen once. The CDR3 totals 14 residues. Trimming took 4 bases from V and 6 from J, leaving 12 bases between them. This sequence was found in a woman aged 25 to 39 with multiple sclerosis. The chain has TRBV12-3 or TRBV12-4 and TRBJ2-2; a weak D match, TRBD2 (5 bases). Sequencing was performed on PBMCs. CDR3 region: CASSSWEKAGELFF. The CDR3 DNA reads TGTGCCAGCAGTTCATGGGAGAAGGCCGGGGAGCTGTTTTTT.